The clone carrying this T cell receptor (beta chain) came up a few times. Libraries were prepared by immunoSEQ multiplex PCR; TCRdb keeps only in-frame clonotypes and omits some of them. This sample has about 140,000 clones, with about nine tenths found just once. The germline V gene encodes CDR1 MNHEY and CDR2 SMNVEV (reference sequence). The CDR3 loop spans 15 amino acids. V gave up 6 bases and J gave up 5 bases; unmatched junction bases: 11. This specimen comes from a study of blood T cell repertoires in COVID-19. The sample taken for sequencing was PBMCs or T cells enriched from blood (not recorded which). The rearrangement uses TRBV27 and TRBJ2-5; 8 bases agree with TRBD2. This sequence was found in a man aged 50-59 years who had recovered from COVID-19. This CDR3 reads CASSRYSGTGETQYF. For the CDR3, the DNA is TGTGCCAGCAGCCGATATAGCGGGACGGGGGAGACCCAGTACTTC.